Listed below are T cell receptor beta chains from one sample, sequenced in a study of cytomegalovirus exposure and HLA in healthy donors. TCRdb's copy holds only in-frame clones and misses some; the assay was immunoSEQ multiplex PCR. This sample yields some 120,000 clones, of which 55% to 65% are seen a single time; about 2.2% belongs to the top ten. Specimen: PBMCs. The receptors were sampled from a woman younger than 45 in good health and CMV-seronegative. CDR3s include the opening cysteine and the closing phenylalanine or tryptophan. The D gene is left open where the match is weak. The size field is filled for only some rows; it gives once, few, many or a size class.

D gene,V gene,clone size,J gene,CDR3 DNA,CDR3 protein
TRBD1,TRBV7-9,-,TRBJ1-4,TGTTCCAGCAGCAGAACCCCGGGACAGCTTAATGAAAAACTGTTTTTT,CSSSRTPGQLNEKLFF
-,TRBV7-2,-,TRBJ1-2,TGTGCCAGCAGCTTAGCTAGGGGCCGCACCTCCTATGGCTACACCTTC,CASSLARGRTSYGYTF
TRBD2,TRBV9,-,TRBJ2-1,TGTGCCAGCAGCGCCGGCGGGAGGGACAATGAGCAGTTCTTC,CASSAGGRDNEQFF
-,TRBV19,-,TRBJ1-2,TGTGCCAGTAGTATTGAACAGCCCTATGGCTACACCTTC,CASSIEQPYGYTF
-,TRBV19,few,TRBJ1-1,TGTGCCACCACTCCCCGGGTGGGTTTGAACACTGAAGCTTTCTTT,CATTPRVGLNTEAFF
TRBD1,TRBV11-3,-,TRBJ2-2,TGTGCCAGCAGCCCTAGACAGGGGGGCACCGGGGAGCTGTTTTTT,CASSPRQGGTGELFF
TRBD2,TRBV28,few,TRBJ2-1,TGTGCCAGCAGTTTATTCCTTATGACTAGCGGGGACAATGAGCAGTTCTTC,CASSLFLMTSGDNEQFF
-,TRBV6-1,few,TRBJ1-5,TGTGCCAGCACGCTAGGTTATAGCAATCAGCCCCAGCATTTT,CASTLGYSNQPQHF
TRBD1,TRBV25-1,-,TRBJ1-2,TGTGCCAGCAGTGGCACCGGGACAGGGCGAGGCTACACCTTC,CASSGTGTGRGYTF
TRBD2,TRBV2,-,TRBJ2-1,TGTGCCAGCAGTGGGACTAGCGGGATCGGATGGGAGCAGTTCTTC,CASSGTSGIGWEQFF
-,TRBV9,-,TRBJ2-7,TGTGCCAGCAGCGTAAGGACAGACTCCTACGAGCAGTACTTC,CASSVRTDSYEQYF
TRBD2,TRBV25-1,few,TRBJ2-1,TGTGCCAGCAGTCAATGGACTAGCGATTCCTACAATGAGCAGTTCTTC,CASSQWTSDSYNEQFF
-,TRBV5-1,-,TRBJ1-6,TGCGCCAGCCGGATGGAGGGCGATTCACCCCTCCACTTT,CASRMEGDSPLHF
TRBD1,TRBV6-5,few,TRBJ1-1,TGTGCCAGCACTCTGGACAGGCATCGGACTGAAGCTTTCTTT,CASTLDRHRTEAFF
TRBD1,TRBV5-1,-,TRBJ2-2,TGCGCCAGCAGCTTATCCGGGACAGGGTCCGGGGAGCTGTTTTTT,CASSLSGTGSGELFF
-,TRBV5-6,once,TRBJ1-3,TGTGCCAGCAGCTTGGGTGGGGCCGCTGGAAACACCATATATTTT,CASSLGGAAGNTIYF
TRBD1,TRBV6-1,-,TRBJ2-5,TGTGCCAGCGCAATCTCACAGGGGGCGGAGACCCAGTACTTC,CASAISQGAETQYF
-,TRBV6-1,few,TRBJ2-1,TGTGCCAGCAGTGAAGCGCTAGATTGGTCCTACAATGAGCAGTTCTTC,CASSEALDWSYNEQFF
-,TRBV2,few,TRBJ1-1,TGTGCCAGCAGTTCAGACGGGGTGAACACTGAAGCTTTCTTT,CASSSDGVNTEAFF
-,TRBV20-1,-,TRBJ2-1,TGCAGTGCTAGACTAGGCCATGAGCAGTTCTTC,CSARLGHEQFF
TRBD2,TRBV5-6,-,TRBJ2-7,TGTGCCAGCAGCTTTGGTAGCGGGAGGAGCTCCTACGAGCAGTACTTC,CASSFGSGRSSYEQYF
TRBD2,TRBV2,few,TRBJ2-2,TGTGCCAGCAAAGGACTAGCGGGAGACGTCGGGGAGCTGTTTTTT,CASKGLAGDVGELFF
-,TRBV29-1,-,TRBJ1-1,TGCAGCGTTGCAGGGGTTGGTACTGAAGCTTTCTTT,CSVAGVGTEAFF
-,TRBV4-1,-,TRBJ1-1,TGCGCCAGCAGCCAACTACCTCTCTCCCGGCAGGGGGAAGCTTTCTTT,CASSQLPLSRQGEAFF
TRBD2,TRBV28,-,TRBJ2-7,TGTGCCAGCAGTTTATACTCGAGCGGGGCAACCTACGAGCAGTACTTC,CASSLYSSGATYEQYF
TRBD1,TRBV9,-,TRBJ1-2,TGTGCCAGCAGCGTAGAGGCAGGGGGCGTCTACGGCTACACCTTC,CASSVEAGGVYGYTF
-,TRBV10-3,-,TRBJ1-3,TGTGCCATCAGTGAGTCGGGGGCAGATGGAAACACCATATATTTT,CAISESGADGNTIYF
-,TRBV25-1,once,TRBJ1-3,TGTGCCAGCAGTGGGGACAAAGGGACTATCTCTGGAAACACCATATATTTT,CASSGDKGTISGNTIYF
-,TRBV2,-,TRBJ2-1,TGTGCCAGCAGTGCCCGTAGAGGAGCCTACAATGAGCAGTTCTTC,CASSARRGAYNEQFF
-,TRBV6-5,many,TRBJ2-2,TGTGCCAGCAGTCAAACTCGGACCGGGGAGCTGTTTTTT,CASSQTRTGELFF
TRBD1,TRBV19,-,TRBJ2-1,TGTGCCAGTGAGGACAGGGGGCTCGGCAATGAGCAGTTCTTC,CASEDRGLGNEQFF
-,TRBV4-1,-,TRBJ1-6,TGCGCCAGCGGCAAGACGGCGGGTTCACCCCTCCACTTT,CASGKTAGSPLHF
TRBD1,TRBV7-8,few,TRBJ1-1,TGTGCCAGCAGCTTAGCGCGAACAGGGGGCAACACTGAAGCTTTCTTT,CASSLARTGGNTEAFF
TRBD2,TRBV5-1,few,TRBJ2-3,TGCGCCAGTGGAGCGGGGGCCCCTAGCACAGATACGCAGTATTTT,CASGAGAPSTDTQYF
-,TRBV27,-,TRBJ2-7,TGTGCCACATGGGGACATAAGGCGTACTTC,CATWGHKAYF